This section outlines one TCR beta chain sequence together with its context. Treatment: oral pan-JAK inhibitor, 5-10 mg twice daily. V shed 4 bases and J shed 0 bases, with 12 bases lying between them. CDR1 is PRHDT, CDR2 FYEKMQ, per germline (reference sequence). The CDR3 is made up of 15 amino acids. After isolation, RNA underwent reverse transcription to generate cDNA as the sequencing template. Using immunoSEQ multiplex PCR, the repertoire was profiled, and TCRdb retains in-frame clones only, with some absent. The sample lists more than 150,000 clones, around 49% occurring once. The sample belongs to a study of CD8+ T cells in alopecia areata.

This sample comprised CD8+ T cells sorted from blood, obtained around week 53, from a patient treated with tofacitinib. This clonotype was obtained from a human donor with alopecia areata. This chain joins TRBV13 and TRBJ1-2; D remains ambiguous. In DNA, the CDR3 is TGTGCCAGCAGCTCGACGGAAGAAGCTAACTATGGCTACACCTTC. Amino acid sequence: CASSSTEEANYGYTF. Supplemented by reference TRBV13 and TRBJ1-2, the full variable domain reads AAGVIQSPRHLIKEKRETATLKCYPIPRHDTVYWYQQGPGQDPQFLISFYEKMQSDKGSIPDRFSAQQFSDYHSELNMSSLELGDSALYFCASSSTEEANYGYTFGSGTRLTVV.